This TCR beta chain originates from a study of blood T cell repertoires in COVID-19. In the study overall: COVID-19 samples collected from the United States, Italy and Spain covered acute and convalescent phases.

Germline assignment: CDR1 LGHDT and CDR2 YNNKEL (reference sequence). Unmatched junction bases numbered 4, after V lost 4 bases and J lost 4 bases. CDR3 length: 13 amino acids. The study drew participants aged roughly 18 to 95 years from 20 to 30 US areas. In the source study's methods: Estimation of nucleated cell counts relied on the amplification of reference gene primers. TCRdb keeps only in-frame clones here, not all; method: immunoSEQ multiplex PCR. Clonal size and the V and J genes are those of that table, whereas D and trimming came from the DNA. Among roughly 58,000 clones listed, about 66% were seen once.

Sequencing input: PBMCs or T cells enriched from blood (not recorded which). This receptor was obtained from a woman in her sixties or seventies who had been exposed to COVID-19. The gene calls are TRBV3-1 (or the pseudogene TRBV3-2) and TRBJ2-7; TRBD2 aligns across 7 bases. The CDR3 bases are TGTGCCAGCAGCCTAAGAGCGGGATACGAGCAGTACTTC. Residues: CASSLRAGYEQYF.